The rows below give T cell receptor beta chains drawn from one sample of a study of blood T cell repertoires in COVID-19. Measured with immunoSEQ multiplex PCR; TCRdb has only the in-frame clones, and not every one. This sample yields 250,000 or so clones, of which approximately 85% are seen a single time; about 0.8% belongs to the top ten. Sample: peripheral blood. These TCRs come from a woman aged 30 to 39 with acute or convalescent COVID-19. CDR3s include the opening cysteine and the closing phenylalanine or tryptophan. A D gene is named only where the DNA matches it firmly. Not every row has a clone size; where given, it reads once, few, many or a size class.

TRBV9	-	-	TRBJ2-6	TGTGCCAGCAGCGTAGCACAGGGGGCCAACGTCCTGACTTTC	CASSVAQGANVLTF
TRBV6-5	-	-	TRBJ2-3	TGTGCCAGCAGGCCTCATAGTAACCCAGATACGCAGTATTTT	CASRPHSNPDTQYF
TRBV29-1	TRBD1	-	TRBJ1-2	TGCAGCGCCCGATCCTCAGGGGGAGGCTACACCTTC	CSARSSGGGYTF
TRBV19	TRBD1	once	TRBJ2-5	TGTGCCAGTAGCCGGGGACAGGGAGAAGAGACCCAGTACTTC	CASSRGQGEETQYF
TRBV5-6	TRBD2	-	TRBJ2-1	TGTGCCAGCAGCTTAAGCGGGAGGGCGAATGAGCAGTTCTTC	CASSLSGRANEQFF
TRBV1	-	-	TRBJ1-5	TGCACCAGCAGCCAAGAAGTCCCTTGGGACAGGTGTCAGGGTCCAAGCAATCAGCCCCAGCATTTT	CTSSQEVPWDRCQGPSNQPQHF
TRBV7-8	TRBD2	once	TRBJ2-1	TGTGCCAGCAGCACTAACCCGGGACTAGCGGGAGGCGTGTGGTTCTTC	CASSTNPGLAGGVWFF
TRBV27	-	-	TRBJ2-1	TGTGCCAGCAGTTTAAGAGGCACGGGGGATGAGCAGTTCTTC	CASSLRGTGDEQFF
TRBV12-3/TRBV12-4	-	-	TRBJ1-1	TGTGCCCTACAAGCAGGGTTTAGAGAAGCTTTCTTT	CALQAGFREAFF
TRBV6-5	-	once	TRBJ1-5	TGTGCCAGCTTGAAGGGGGAATCATATCAGCCCCAGCATTTT	CASLKGESYQPQHF
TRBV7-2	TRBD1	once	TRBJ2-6	TGTGCCAGCAGCCTGGGGGACAGGGGGCTTTCTGGGGCCAACGTCCTGACTTTC	CASSLGDRGLSGANVLTF
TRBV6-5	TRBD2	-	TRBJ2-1	TGTGCCAGCAGGCCCGGGGGGGGGCTTTACAATGAGCAGTTCTTC	CASRPGGGLYNEQFF
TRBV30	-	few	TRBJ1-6	TGTGCCTGGAGTGGCGGTTCCTTTAATTCACCCCTCCACTTT	CAWSGGSFNSPLHF
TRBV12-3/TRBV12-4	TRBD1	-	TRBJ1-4	TGTGCCAGCAGCTCAGGACAGGGTGGAAAACTGTTTTTT	CASSSGQGGKLFF
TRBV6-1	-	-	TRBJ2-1	TGTGCCAGCAGTGAACCGGGTAGGTTGATTGAGCAGTTCTTC	CASSEPGRLIEQFF
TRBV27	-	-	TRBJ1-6	TGTGCCAGCAGCCAAAAAGGGGATTCACCCCTCCACTTT	CASSQKGDSPLHF
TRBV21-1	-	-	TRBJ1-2	TGTGCCAGCAGCAAAGCAGGGGGTGACTATGGCTACACCTTC	CASSKAGGDYGYTF
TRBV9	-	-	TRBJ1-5	TGTGCCAGCAGCCAAACCGGGACACAGAATCAGCCCCAGCATTTT	CASSQTGTQNQPQHF
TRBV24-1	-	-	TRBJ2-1	TGTGCCACCAGTGACCGCGTTAGGAGCTCCTACAATGAGCAGTTCTTC	CATSDRVRSSYNEQFF
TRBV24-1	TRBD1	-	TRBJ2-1	TGTGCCACCAGTGAGTCGGACAGGGTGAGGAATGAGCAGTTCTTC	CATSESDRVRNEQFF
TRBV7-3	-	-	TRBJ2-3	TGTGCCAGCAGCTTAATCGGTGCAGATACGCAGTATTTT	CASSLIGADTQYF
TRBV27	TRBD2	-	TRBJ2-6	TGTGCCAGCAGTTTAATTGGCGTCGGACTAGCGGGATCCGGGGCCAACGTCCTGACTTTC	CASSLIGVGLAGSGANVLTF
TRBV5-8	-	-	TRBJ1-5	TGTGCCAGCAGCGGATTCGGGAATCAGCCCCAGCATTTT	CASSGFGNQPQHF
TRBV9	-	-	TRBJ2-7	TGTGCCAGCAGCCCGCGGGACAGTGGGTCCTACGAGCAGTACTTC	CASSPRDSGSYEQYF
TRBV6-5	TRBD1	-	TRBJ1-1	TGTGCCAGCACCACGACAGGGGGAACTGAAGCTTTCTTT	CASTTTGGTEAFF
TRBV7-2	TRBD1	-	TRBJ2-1	TGTGCCAGCAGCGGACTCCGGGACAGGGTGGTGGGTGAGCAGTTCTTC	CASSGLRDRVVGEQFF
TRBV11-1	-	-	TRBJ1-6	TGTGCCAGCAGCTTTTCCGCTCCAACAAAGAATTCACCCCTCCACTTT	CASSFSAPTKNSPLHF
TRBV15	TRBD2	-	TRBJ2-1	TGTGCCACCAGCAGAGATCTAGCGGGCACCCACAATGAGCAGTTCTTC	CATSRDLAGTHNEQFF
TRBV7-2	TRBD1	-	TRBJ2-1	TGTGCCAGCAGCCAAGTTGGGACAGGGAAGTACAATGAGCAGTTCTTC	CASSQVGTGKYNEQFF
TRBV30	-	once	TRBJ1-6	TGTGCCTGGAGTGTACAGTCCCAAATTAATTCACCCCTCCACTTT	CAWSVQSQINSPLHF
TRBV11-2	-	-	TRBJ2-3	TGTGCCAGCAGCTTAGAGCAGGGGCATTATGCAGATACGCAGTATTTT	CASSLEQGHYADTQYF
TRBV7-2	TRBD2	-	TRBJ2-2	TGTGCCAGCAGCCCCCGATCTACTAGCGGGAGGACCTACACCGGGGAGCTGTTTTTT	CASSPRSTSGRTYTGELFF
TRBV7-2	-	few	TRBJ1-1	TGTGCCAGCAGCTACGACAGCCCAAACACTGAAGCTTTCTTT	CASSYDSPNTEAFF
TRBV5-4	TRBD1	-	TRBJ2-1	TGTGCCAGCAGCGCGGGACAGGGGCTATACAATGAGCAGTTCTTC	CASSAGQGLYNEQFF
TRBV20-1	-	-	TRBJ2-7	TGCAGTGCGAGTAGGGACTTTGGCTACGAGCAGTACTTC	CSASRDFGYEQYF
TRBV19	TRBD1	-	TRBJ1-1	TGTGCCAGTAGTATGCTAAGGGGGCGGAAGAACACTGAAGCTTTCTTT	CASSMLRGRKNTEAFF
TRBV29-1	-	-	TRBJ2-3	TGCAGCGTTGGAGGCAGCACAGATACGCAGTATTTT	CSVGGSTDTQYF
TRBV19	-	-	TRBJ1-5	TGTGCCAGTAGCCAGGGTGGACGGAGCAATCAGCCCCAGCATTTT	CASSQGGRSNQPQHF
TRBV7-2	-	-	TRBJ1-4	TGTGCCAGCAGCTCCCAAAGAGGAAAACTGTTTTTT	CASSSQRGKLFF
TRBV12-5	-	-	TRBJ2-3	TGTGCTAGTGGTTTGTTCAGGGGCACAGATACGCAGTATTTT	CASGLFRGTDTQYF
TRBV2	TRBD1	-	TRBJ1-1	TGTGCCTGTACGCGGACAGGTTGGAACACTGAAGCTTTCTTT	CACTRTGWNTEAFF
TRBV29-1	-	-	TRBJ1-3	TGCAGCGTTGTGGGCAGTTCTGGAAACACCATATATTTT	CSVVGSSGNTIYF
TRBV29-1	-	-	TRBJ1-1	TGCAGCGTCGTACAGGGTACGAACACTGAAGCTTTCTTT	CSVVQGTNTEAFF
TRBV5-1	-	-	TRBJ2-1	TGCGCCAGCAGCTTCAGCGAGGTTAATGAGCAGTTCTTC	CASSFSEVNEQFF
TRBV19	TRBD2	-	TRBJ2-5	TGTGCCAGTAGTGCCTATGGCGGGAGGGCCGTATTGGAGACCCAGTACTTC	CASSAYGGRAVLETQYF
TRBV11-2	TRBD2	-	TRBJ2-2	TGTGCCAGCAGCCCCGGACTAGCGGGACCAAACACCGGGGAGCTGTTTTTT	CASSPGLAGPNTGELFF
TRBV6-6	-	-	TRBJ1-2	TGTGCCAGCAGTTCAGATGGCTACACCTTC	CASSSDGYTF
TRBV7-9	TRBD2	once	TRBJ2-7	TGTGCCAGCAGCTTAGGGTTAGCGGGAGGAATGGGGGAGCAGTACTTC	CASSLGLAGGMGEQYF
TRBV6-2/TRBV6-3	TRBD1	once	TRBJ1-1	TGTGCCAGCAGTCAACAGGGGGCTTTGACTGAAGCTTTCTTT	CASSQQGALTEAFF
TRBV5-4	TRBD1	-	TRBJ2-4	TGTGCCAGCAGCGAGACAGGGGCGGGGAACATTCAGTACTTC	CASSETGAGNIQYF